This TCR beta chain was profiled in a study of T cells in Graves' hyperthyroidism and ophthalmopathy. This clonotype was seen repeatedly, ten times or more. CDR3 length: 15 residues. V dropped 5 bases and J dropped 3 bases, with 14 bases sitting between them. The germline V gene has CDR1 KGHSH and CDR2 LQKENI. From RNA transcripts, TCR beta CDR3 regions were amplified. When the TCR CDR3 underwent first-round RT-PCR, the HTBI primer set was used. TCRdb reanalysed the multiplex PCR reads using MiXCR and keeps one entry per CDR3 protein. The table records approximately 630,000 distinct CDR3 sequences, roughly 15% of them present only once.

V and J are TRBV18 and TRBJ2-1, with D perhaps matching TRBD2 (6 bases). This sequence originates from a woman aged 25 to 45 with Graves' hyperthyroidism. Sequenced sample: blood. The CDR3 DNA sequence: TGTGCCAGCTCAATCCCTAGCGAACGCTACAATGAGCAGTTCTTC. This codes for CASSIPSERYNEQFF. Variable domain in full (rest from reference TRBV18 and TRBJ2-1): NAGVMQNPRHLVRRRGQEARLRCSPMKGHSHVYWYRQLPEEGLKFMVYLQKENIIDESGMPKERFSAEFPKEGPSILRIQQVVRGDSAAYFCASSIPSERYNEQFFGPGTRLTVL.